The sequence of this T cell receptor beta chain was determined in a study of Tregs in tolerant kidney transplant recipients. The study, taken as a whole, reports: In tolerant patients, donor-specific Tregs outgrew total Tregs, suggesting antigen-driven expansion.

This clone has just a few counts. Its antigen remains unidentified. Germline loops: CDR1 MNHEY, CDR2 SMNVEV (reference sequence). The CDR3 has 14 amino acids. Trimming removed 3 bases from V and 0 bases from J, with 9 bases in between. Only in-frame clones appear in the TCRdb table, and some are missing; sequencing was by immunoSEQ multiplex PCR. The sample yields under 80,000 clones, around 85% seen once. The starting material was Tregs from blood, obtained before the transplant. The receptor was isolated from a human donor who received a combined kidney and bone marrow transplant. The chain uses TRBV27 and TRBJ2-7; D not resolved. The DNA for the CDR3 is TGTGCCAGCAGTTTTAGTCTCAGCTCCTACGAGCAGTACTTC. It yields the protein CASSFSLSSYEQYF.